The 8 T cell receptor beta chains in this list originate from one sample, sequenced in a study of shared clonotypes between healthy human individuals. Here immunoSEQ multiplex PCR was the method, and the copy in TCRdb shows in-frame clones only, minus some. The sample lists around 1.6 million clones; approximately 98% were seen once. The sequenced sample was naive CD4+ T cells sorted from blood. Subset meaning: CD45RA+ positively selected. These receptor sequences come from a young man in good health.

With regard to this clone: At the DNA level, this CDR3 is encoded by other sequences in the same sample as well. V usage is TRBV27 and J usage is TRBJ2-7; maybe TRBD1 (5 bases). Germline lookup yields CDR1 MNHEY and CDR2 SMNVEV (reference sequence). This CDR3 comprises 13 residues. The V and J ends lost 6 bases and 0 bases respectively, with 9 bases between them. CDR3: CASSLQGSYEQYF. CDR3 bases: TGTGCCAGCAGCCTTCAGGGCTCCTACGAGCAGTACTTC.

The chain recombines TRBV7-9 with TRBJ2-5; D unclear. V lost 0 bases to trimming and J lost 5 bases, with 13 bases between them. The germline V gene has CDR1 SEHNR and CDR2 FQNEAQ (reference sequence). This CDR3 region has 15 residues. The CDR3 nucleotides read TGTGCCAGCAGCTTAGCGTACCGGCTCCAGGAGACCCAGTACTTC. Residues: CASSLAYRLQETQYF.

This sequence joins TRBV18 and TRBJ2-7; D is unresolved. V shed 1 base and J shed 3 bases, with 13 bases lying between them. Germline V CDR1 and CDR2: KGHSH, LQKENI. The CDR3 is 15 amino acids. The CDR3 DNA sequence: TGTGCCAGCTCACCACGTCCGTTTTCGCTCTACGAGCAGTACTTC. This sequence encodes CASSPRPFSLYEQYF.

The V and J genes are TRBV7-2 and TRBJ2-7, with D hard to call. Between the trimmed V and J ends, which lost 5 bases and 7 bases, there was a span of 15 bases. This CDR3 spans 13 amino acids. The germline gives CDR1 SGHTA, CDR2 FQGNSA. In nucleotides, the CDR3 is TGTGCCAGCAGCCTAGATGGAGTTCTAGAGCAGTACTTC. Translated: CASSLDGVLEQYF.

About this clone: At the DNA level, this CDR3 is encoded by other sequences in the same sample as well. V gene TRBV9 combines with J gene TRBJ2-5; TRBD2 matches 9 bases. The CDR3 contains 14 residues. Trimming at V came to 0 bases and at J to 3 bases, leaving 0 bases not matched to a gene. Germline V gene data show CDR1 as SGDLS and CDR2 as YYNGEE. For the CDR3, the DNA is TGTGCCAGCAGCGTAGGACTAGCGGAAGAGACCCAGTACTTC. This sequence encodes CASSVGLAEETQYF.

The CDR3 DNA follows: TGTGCCAGCAGCCCACTAGGGAACCCCAACGGCTACGAGCAGTACTTC. This codes for CASSPLGNPNGYEQYF. This chain links TRBV7-9 with TRBJ2-7, with a weak D call TRBD2 (5 bases). The CDR3 runs to 16 residues. In germline, CDR1 is SEHNR, CDR2 FQNEAQ (reference sequence). V was pared by 5 bases and J by 3 bases, with 20 bases between.

This chain uses TRBV20-1 with TRBJ2-3; D gene uncertain. V dropped 5 bases and J dropped 8 bases, with 2 bases sitting between them. Germline V gene lookup returns CDR1 DFQATT and CDR2 SNEGSKA (reference sequence). This CDR3 has 8 residues. The CDR3 nucleotides read TGCAGTGCTCTTACGCAGTATTTT. It codes for CSALTQYF.

This rearrangement joins TRBV14 to TRBJ2-1; no firm D call. CDR1 and CDR2 from the germline V gene are SGHDN and FVKESK. The CDR3 spans 17 residues. Trimming cost V 1 base and J 0 bases, with 13 bases left between them. The DNA of the CDR3 is TGTGCCAGCAGCCAAGGGATCTTACCTTACTCCTACAATGAGCAGTTCTTC. Translation gives CASSQGILPYSYNEQFF.